The TCR beta chain under discussion was sequenced for a study of blood T cell repertoires in COVID-19. Overall study context: PBMCs, B-cell-depleted T cells, or T cells provided the cDNA or gDNA that made up the material.

As originally analysed: For nucleated cells, counts were estimated from reference gene primer amplification. TCRdb's table, derived via immunoSEQ multiplex PCR, lists solely in-frame clones and lacks some. V, J and clone size are taken as reported in that table, and D and trimming were inferred from the DNA itself. The repertoire has fewer than 150,000 clones, approximately 80% of them found once; the top ten carry approximately 9%. The V gene's germline CDR1 is LNHDA and CDR2 SQIVND (reference sequence). The CDR3 runs to 14 residues. With 1 base removed from V and 4 bases from J, the gap between germline ends came to 10 bases.

The chain recombines TRBV19 with TRBJ1-2, with D hard to call. The source is a woman older than 75 in a cohort sampled during active or convalescent COVID-19. Source material: peripheral blood. The CDR3 DNA reads as TGTGCCAGTAGTATAGCGCGGCTCGGCTATGGCTACACCTTC. Protein product: CASSIARLGYGYTF. Full variable domain (rest looked up from reference TRBV19 and TRBJ1-2): DGGITQSPKYLFRKEGQNVTLSCEQNLNHDAMYWYRQDPGQGLRLIYYSQIVNDFQKGDIAEGYSVSREKKESFPLTVTSAQKNPTAFYLCASSIARLGYGYTFGSGTRLTVV.